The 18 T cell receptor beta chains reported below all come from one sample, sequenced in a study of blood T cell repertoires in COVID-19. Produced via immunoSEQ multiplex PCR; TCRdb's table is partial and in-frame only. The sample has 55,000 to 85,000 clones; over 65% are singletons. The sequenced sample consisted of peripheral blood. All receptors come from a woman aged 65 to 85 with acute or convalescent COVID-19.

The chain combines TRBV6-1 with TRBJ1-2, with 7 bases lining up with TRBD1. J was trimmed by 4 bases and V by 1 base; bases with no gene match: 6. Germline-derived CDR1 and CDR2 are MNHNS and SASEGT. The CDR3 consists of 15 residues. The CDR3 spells CASSEETGIAYGYTF. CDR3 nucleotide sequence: TGTGCCAGCAGTGAAGAGACAGGGATCGCCTATGGCTACACCTTC.

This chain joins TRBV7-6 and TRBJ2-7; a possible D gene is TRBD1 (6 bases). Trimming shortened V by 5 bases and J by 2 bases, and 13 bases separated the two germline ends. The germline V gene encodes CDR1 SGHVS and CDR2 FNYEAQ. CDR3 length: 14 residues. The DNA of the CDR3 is TGTGCCAGCAGCGTGAACGCAGGGGCCTACGAGCAGTACTTC. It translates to CASSVNAGAYEQYF. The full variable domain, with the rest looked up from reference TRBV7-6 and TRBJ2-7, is GAGVSQSPRYKVTKRGQDVALRCDPISGHVSLYWYRQALGQGPEFLTYFNYEAQQDKSGLPNDRFSAERPEGSISTLTIQRTEQRDSAMYRCASSVNAGAYEQYFGPGTRLTVT.

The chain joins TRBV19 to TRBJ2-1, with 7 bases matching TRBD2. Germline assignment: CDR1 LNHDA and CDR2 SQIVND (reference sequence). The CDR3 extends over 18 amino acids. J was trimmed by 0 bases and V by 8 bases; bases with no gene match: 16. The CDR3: CASGEGLTGLNSYNEQFF. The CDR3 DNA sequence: TGTGCCAGTGGGGAAGGATTAACGGGACTAAACTCCTACAATGAGCAGTTCTTC.

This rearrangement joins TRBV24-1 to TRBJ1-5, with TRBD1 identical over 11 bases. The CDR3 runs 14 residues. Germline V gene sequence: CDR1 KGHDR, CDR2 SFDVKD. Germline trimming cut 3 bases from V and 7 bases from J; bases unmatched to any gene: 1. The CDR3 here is CATSDGTGGQPQHF. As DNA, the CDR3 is TGTGCCACCAGTGATGGGACAGGGGGACAGCCCCAGCATTTT.

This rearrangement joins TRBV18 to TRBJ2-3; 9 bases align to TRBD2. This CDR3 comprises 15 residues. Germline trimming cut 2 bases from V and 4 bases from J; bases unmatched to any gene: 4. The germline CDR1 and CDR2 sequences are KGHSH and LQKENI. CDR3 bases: TGTGCCAGCTCACCAGTCCCTAGCGGGGCAGATACGCAGTATTTT. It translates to CASSPVPSGADTQYF.

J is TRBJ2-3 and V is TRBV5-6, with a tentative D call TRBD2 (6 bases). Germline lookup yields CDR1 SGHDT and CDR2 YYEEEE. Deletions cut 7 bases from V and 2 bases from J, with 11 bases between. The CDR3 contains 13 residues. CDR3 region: CASLRDSTDTQYF. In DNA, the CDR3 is TGTGCCAGCCTCCGGGACTCCACAGATACGCAGTATTTT.

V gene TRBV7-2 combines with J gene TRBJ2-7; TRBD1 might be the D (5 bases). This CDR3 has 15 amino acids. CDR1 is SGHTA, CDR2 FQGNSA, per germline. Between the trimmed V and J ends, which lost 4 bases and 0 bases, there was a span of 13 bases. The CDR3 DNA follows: TGTGCCAGCAGCTCATACTGGGGCAGCTCCTACGAGCAGTACTTC. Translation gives CASSSYWGSSYEQYF. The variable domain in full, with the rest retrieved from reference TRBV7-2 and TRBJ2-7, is GAGVSQSPSNKVTEKGKDVELRCDPISGHTALYWYRQSLGQGLEFLIYFQGNSAPDKSGLPSDRFSAERTGGSVSTLTIQRTQQEDSAVYLCASSSYWGSSYEQYFGPGTRLTVT.

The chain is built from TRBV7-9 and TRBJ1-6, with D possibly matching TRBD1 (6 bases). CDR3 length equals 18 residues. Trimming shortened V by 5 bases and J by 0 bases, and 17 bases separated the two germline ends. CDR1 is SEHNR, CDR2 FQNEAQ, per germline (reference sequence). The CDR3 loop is CASSDTNQGSSYNSPLHF. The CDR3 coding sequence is TGTGCCAGCAGCGATACAAACCAGGGGAGCTCCTATAATTCACCCCTCCACTTT.

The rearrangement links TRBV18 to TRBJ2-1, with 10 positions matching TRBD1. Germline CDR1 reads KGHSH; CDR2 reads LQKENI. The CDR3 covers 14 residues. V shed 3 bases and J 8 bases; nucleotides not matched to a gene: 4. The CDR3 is CASSPGQGHHEQFF. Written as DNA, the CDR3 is TGTGCCAGCTCACCGGGACAGGGGCATCATGAGCAGTTCTTC.

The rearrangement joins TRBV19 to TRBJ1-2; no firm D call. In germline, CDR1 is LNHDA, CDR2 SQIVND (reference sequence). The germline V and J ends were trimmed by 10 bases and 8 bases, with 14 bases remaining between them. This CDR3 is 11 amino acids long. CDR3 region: CANSKGSGYTF. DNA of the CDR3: TGTGCCAACTCTAAAGGGAGCGGCTACACCTTC.

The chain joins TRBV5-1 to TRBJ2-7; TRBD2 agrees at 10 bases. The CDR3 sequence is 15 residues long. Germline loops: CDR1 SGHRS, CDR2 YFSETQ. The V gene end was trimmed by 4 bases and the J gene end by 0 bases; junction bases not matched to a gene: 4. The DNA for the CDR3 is TGCGCCAGCAGCCCATCTAGCGGGAGCTCCTACGAGCAGTACTTC. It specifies CASSPSSGSSYEQYF.

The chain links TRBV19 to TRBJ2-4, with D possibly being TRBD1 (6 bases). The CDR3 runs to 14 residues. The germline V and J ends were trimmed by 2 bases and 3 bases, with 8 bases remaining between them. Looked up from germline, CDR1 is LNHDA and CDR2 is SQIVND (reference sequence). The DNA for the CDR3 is TGTGCCAGTAGTATATCAGGGGACAAAAACATTCAGTACTTC. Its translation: CASSISGDKNIQYF.

The CDR3 DNA is TGTGCCAGTAGTATAGGGGGGGGCACGAACACCGGGGAGCTGTTTTTT. The encoded protein is CASSIGGGTNTGELFF. The chain carries TRBV19 and TRBJ2-2; D possibly corresponds to TRBD2 (7 bases). The CDR3 runs to 16 residues. Germline V CDR1 and CDR2: LNHDA, SQIVND (reference sequence). V lost 1 base and J lost 0, with 9 bases in between.

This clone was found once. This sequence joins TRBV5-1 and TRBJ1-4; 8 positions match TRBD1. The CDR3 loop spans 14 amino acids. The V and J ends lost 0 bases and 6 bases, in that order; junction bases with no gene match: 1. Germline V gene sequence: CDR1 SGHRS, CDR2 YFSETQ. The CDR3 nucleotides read TGCGCCAGCAGCTTGGTACAGGGGGATGAAAAACTGTTTTTT. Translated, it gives CASSLVQGDEKLFF. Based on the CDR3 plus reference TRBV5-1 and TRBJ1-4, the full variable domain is KAGVTQTPRYLIKTRGQQVTLSCSPISGHRSVSWYQQTPGQGLQFLFEYFSETQRNKGNFPGRFSGRQFSNSRSEMNVSTLELGDSALYLCASSLVQGDEKLFFGSGTQLSVL.

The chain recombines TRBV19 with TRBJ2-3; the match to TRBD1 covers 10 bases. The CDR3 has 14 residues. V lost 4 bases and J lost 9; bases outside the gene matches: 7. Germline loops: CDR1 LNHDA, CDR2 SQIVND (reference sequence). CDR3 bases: TGTGCCAGTAGTACCACCGGGACAGGGGACACGCAGTATTTT. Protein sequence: CASSTTGTGDTQYF.

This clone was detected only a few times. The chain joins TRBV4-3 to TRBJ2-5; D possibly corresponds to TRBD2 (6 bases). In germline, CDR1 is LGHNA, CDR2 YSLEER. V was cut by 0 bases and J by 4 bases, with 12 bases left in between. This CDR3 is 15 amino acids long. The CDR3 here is CASSQEGRGGETQYF. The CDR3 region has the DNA TGCGCCAGCAGCCAAGAAGGGCGGGGAGGAGAGACCCAGTACTTC.

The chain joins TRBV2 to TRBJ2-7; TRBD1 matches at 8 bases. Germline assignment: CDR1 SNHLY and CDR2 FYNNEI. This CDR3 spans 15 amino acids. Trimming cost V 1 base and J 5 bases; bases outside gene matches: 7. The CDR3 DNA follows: TGTGCCAGCAGTGAAGGGGGGGACAGGATAAACGAGCAGTACTTC. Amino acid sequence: CASSEGGDRINEQYF.

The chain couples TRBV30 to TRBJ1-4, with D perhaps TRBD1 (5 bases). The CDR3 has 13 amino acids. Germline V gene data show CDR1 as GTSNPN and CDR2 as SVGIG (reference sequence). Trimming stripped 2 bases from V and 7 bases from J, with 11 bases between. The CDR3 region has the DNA TGTGCCTGGAGTAGGGTGACAGTTGAAAAACTGTTTTTT. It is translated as CAWSRVTVEKLFF.